This TCR beta chain was sequenced during a study of early T cells in non-severe SARS-CoV-2 infection. Whole-study context: Unsorted whole-blood RNA was sequenced in bulk, leaving chains unpaired.

The CDR3 is 14 amino acids. CDR1 is SQVTM and CDR2 is ANQGSEA in the germline V gene. The junction had 7 bases not matched to a gene; V was cut back by 7 bases and J by 1 base. Molecules of cDNA were individually given unique molecular identifiers that were attached to them. Each CDR3 protein gets one entry after TCRdb re-called the 5' RACE reads with MiXCR. The table lists around 60,000 distinct CDR3 sequences, approximately 12% of them singletons, with 8% to 10% in the top ten. This clonotype was seen at least ten times. As yet, its antigen is unknown. Overall study results and limits: VDJdb matching, biased toward anti-spike CD8 responses, missed private and CD4 specificities.

The clonotype comes from an adult who was a healthcare worker with PCR-confirmed SARS-CoV-2 infection or an uninfected control (not recorded which). Sequencing was done on a sample of whole blood. The chain recombines TRBV29-1 with TRBJ2-7; 10 bases are a match to TRBD1. The CDR3 nucleotides read TGCAGCGCCCAGGGACAGGGGACTTCCTACGAGCAGTACTTC. Translating gives CSAQGQGTSYEQYF.